These 10 T cell receptor beta chains were all obtained from the same sample, sequenced in a study of spatial heterogeneity in lung cancer. One entry per CDR3 protein results from TCRdb running MiXCR on the 5' RACE reads. The sample has some 39,000 distinct CDR3 sequences, approximately 6.2% seen once; the top ten hold around 43%. The time point denotes: sample taken at primary tumor resection. The starting material was PBMCs, obtained at surgery. The receptors were gathered from a female donor with early-stage non-small cell lung cancer.

Comments on this clonotype: The germline gene is not matched at one end of the junction; a read error may be the cause. The chain couples TRBV28 to TRBJ1-2, with D uncertain. Per the germline V gene, CDR1 is MDHEN and CDR2 is SYDVKM. This CDR3 region has 10 residues. CDR3 bases: TGTGTCAGCAGATCGGTTGGCTACACCTTC. It specifies CVSRSVGYTF.

Points on this clonotype: A much larger clonotype is one base distant, so this may be a read error. The chain couples TRBV18 to TRBJ2-1; D uncertain. Looked up from germline, CDR1 is KGHSH and CDR2 is LQKENI. The CDR3 has 14 amino acids. This CDR3 reads CVSSPPPVKDEQFF. The CDR3 region has the DNA TGTGTCAGCTCACCACCGCCAGTAAAGGATGAGCAGTTCTTC.

This clonotype was counted many times. J is TRBJ2-3 and V is TRBV20-1, with 12 positions matching TRBD2. The V gene's germline CDR1 is DFQATT and CDR2 SNEGSKA (reference sequence). The J segment lost 4 bases and the V segment lost 6 bases, leaving 5 bases of the junction unmatched. This CDR3 contains 14 residues. The chain's CDR3 is CSAKTSGGADTQYF. CDR3 sequence (DNA): TGCAGTGCCAAGACTAGCGGGGGCGCAGATACGCAGTATTTT.

The CDR3 DNA reads as TGCGCCAGCAGCACGAACACCGGGGAGCTGTTTTTT. It is translated as CASSTNTGELFF. The chain couples TRBV5-1 to TRBJ2-2; no clear D. The CDR3 has 12 amino acids. The germline V and J ends were trimmed by 4 bases and 0 bases, with 1 base remaining between them. Germline V gene lookup returns CDR1 SGHRS and CDR2 YFSETQ.

This clonotype was recorded at least ten times. The V and J genes are TRBV29-1 and TRBJ2-7; D not resolved. Germline V lookup: CDR1 SQVTM, CDR2 ANQGSEA. The CDR3 consists of 13 residues. Trimming removed 8 bases from V and 2 bases from J, with 16 bases in between. The CDR3 is CSTSDAPAYEQYF. DNA for the CDR3: TGCAGCACCTCCGATGCACCTGCCTACGAGCAGTACTTC.

This clonotype was found a few times. The chain recombines TRBV28 with TRBJ1-6; D gene uncertain. The V end was cut by 4 bases, the J end by 9 bases, with 28 bases between. Germline V CDR1 and CDR2: MDHEN, SYDVKM. The CDR3 covers 19 residues. CDR3 in DNA: TGTGCCAGCAGTTCCCTAACGGTGAAGGATTTTGGGTGGGGTTCACCCCTCCACTTT. Translating it yields CASSSLTVKDFGWGSPLHF.

The chain links TRBV6-6 to TRBJ2-7; D ambiguous. The germline V and J ends were trimmed by 2 bases and 3 bases, with 8 bases remaining between them. Germline-derived CDR1 and CDR2 are MNHNY and SVGAGI (reference sequence). The CDR3 is made up of 13 amino acids. The CDR3 reads CASSYPPDYEQYF. In DNA form, the CDR3 reads TGTGCCAGCAGTTACCCTCCTGACTACGAGCAGTACTTC.

J is TRBJ2-5 and V is TRBV6-6; 11 nucleotides agree with TRBD2. Looked up from germline, CDR1 is MNHNY and CDR2 is SVGAGI (reference sequence). The CDR3 sequence is 16 residues long. V was clipped by 4 bases and J by 1 base; unmatched bases: 5. As DNA, the CDR3 is TGTGCCAGCAGTTCCCGGACTAGCGGGCCCCAAGAGACCCAGTACTTC. Its translation is CASSSRTSGPQETQYF.

This clonotype was seen a few times. This chain joins TRBV7-2 and TRBJ2-3; no reliable D call. Germline loops: CDR1 SGHTA, CDR2 FQGNSA. The CDR3 totals 17 residues. V lost 1 base, J lost 2 bases, and 16 bases lay in between. The CDR3 sequence is CASSLVLVGYPTDTQYF. The CDR3 DNA sequence: TGTGCCAGCAGCTTAGTGCTAGTGGGGTACCCCACAGATACGCAGTATTTT. The full variable domain, rest sourced from reference TRBV7-2 and TRBJ2-3, is GAGVSQSPSNKVTEKGKDVELRCDPISGHTALYWYRQSLGQGLEFLIYFQGNSAPDKSGLPSDRFSAERTGGSVSTLTIQRTQQEDSAVYLCASSLVLVGYPTDTQYFGPGTRLTVL.

This clonotype was detected only a few times. The chain combines TRBV11-2 with TRBJ2-1; TRBD2 matches at 7 bases. The trim removed 3 bases at V and 4 bases at J, leaving 3 bases unmatched. Germline V lookup: CDR1 SGHAT, CDR2 FQNNGV. The CDR3 loop spans 14 amino acids. This CDR3 is CASSFGGGYNEQFF. CDR3 DNA: TGTGCCAGCAGCTTTGGCGGGGGATACAATGAGCAGTTCTTC.